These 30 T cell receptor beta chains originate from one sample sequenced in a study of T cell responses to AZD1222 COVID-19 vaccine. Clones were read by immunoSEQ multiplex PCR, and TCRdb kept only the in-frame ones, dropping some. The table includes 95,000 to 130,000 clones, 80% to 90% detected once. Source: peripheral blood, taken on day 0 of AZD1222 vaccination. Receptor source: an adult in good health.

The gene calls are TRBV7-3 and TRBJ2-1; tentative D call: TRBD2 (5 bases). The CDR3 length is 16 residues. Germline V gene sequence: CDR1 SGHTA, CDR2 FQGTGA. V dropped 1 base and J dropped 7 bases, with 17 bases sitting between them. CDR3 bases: TGTGCCAGCAGCTTAATGGGAGCTACCATTAAGAATGAGCAGTTCTTC. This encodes CASSLMGATIKNEQFF.

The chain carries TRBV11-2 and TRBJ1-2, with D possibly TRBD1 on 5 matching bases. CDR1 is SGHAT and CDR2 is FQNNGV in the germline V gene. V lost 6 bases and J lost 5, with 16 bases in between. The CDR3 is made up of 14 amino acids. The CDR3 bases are TGTGCCAGCAGGCCTCATGGGGCAGGGTATGGCTACACCTTC. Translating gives CASRPHGAGYGYTF. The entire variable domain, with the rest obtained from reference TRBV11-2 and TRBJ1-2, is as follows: EAGVAQSPRYKIIEKRQSVAFWCNPISGHATLYWYQQILGQGPKLLIQFQNNGVVDDSQLPKDRFSAERLKGVDSTLKIQPAKLEDSAVYLCASRPHGAGYGYTFGSGTRLTVV.

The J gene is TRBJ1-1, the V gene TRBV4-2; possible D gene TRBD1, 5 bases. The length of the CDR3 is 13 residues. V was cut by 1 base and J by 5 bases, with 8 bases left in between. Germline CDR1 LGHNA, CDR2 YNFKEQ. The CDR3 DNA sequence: TGTGCCAGCAGCCAAGTGAGGGGAACTGAAGCTTTCTTT. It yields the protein CASSQVRGTEAFF.

CDR3 loop: CASSLQTAGEKLFF. CDR3 DNA: TGTGCCAGCAGCTTACAGACAGCGGGGGAAAAACTGTTTTTT. This rearrangement joins TRBV7-9 to TRBJ1-4, with D possibly being TRBD1 (5 bases). V was shortened by 2 bases and J by 8 bases, with 12 bases between the two germline ends. The CDR3 is made up of 14 amino acids. CDR1 and CDR2 from the germline V gene are SEHNR and FQNEAQ (reference sequence).

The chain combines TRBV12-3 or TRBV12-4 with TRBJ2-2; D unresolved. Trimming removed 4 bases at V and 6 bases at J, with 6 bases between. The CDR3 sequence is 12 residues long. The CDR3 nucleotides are TGTGCCAGCAGTTACCGACCCGGGGAGCTGTTTTTT. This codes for CASSYRPGELFF.

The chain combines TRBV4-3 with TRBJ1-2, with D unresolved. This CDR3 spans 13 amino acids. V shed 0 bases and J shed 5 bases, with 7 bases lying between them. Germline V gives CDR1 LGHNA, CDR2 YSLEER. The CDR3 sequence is CASSQDGEYGYTF. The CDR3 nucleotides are TGCGCCAGCAGCCAAGACGGAGAATATGGCTACACCTTC.

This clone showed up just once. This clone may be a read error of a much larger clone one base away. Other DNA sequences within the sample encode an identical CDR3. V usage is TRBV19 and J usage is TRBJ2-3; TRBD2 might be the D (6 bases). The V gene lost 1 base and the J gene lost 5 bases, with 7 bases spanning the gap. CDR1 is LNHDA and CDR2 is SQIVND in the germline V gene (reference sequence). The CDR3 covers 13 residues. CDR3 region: CASSIGTKDTQYF. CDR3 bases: TGTGCCAGTAGTATAGGGACTAAAGATACGCAGTATTTT.

The CDR3 loop reads CASSFGGTSYEQYF. The CDR3, as DNA: TGTGCCAGCAGTTTTGGGGGGACCTCCTACGAGCAGTACTTC. The V call is TRBV28, the J call TRBJ2-7; D is perhaps TRBD2 (6 bases). The germline gives CDR1 MDHEN, CDR2 SYDVKM. Trimming took off 3 bases at V and 0 bases at J, with 9 bases between the two ends. The length of the CDR3 is 14 residues.

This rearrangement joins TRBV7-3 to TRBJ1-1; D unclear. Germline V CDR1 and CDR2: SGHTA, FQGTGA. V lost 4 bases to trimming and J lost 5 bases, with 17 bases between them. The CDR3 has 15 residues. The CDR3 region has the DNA TGTGCCAGCAGCTCATCCGGGCCCCGGGTGACTGAAGCTTTCTTT. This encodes CASSSSGPRVTEAFF.

The CDR3 DNA is TGTGCCAGCAGTGATCGATCTCATCAGCCCCAGCATTTT. This codes for CASSDRSHQPQHF. The V gene is TRBV27, the J gene TRBJ1-5, with D unclear. This CDR3 comprises 13 residues. Germline V gene lookup returns CDR1 MNHEY and CDR2 SMNVEV (reference sequence). V shed 5 bases and J shed 5 bases, with 10 bases lying between them.

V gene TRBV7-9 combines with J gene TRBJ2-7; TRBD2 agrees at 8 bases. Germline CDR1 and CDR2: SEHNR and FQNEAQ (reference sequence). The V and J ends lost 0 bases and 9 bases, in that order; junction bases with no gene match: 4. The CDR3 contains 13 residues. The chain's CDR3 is CASSLAAGAGQYF. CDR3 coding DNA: TGTGCCAGCAGCTTAGCAGCGGGGGCTGGGCAGTACTTC.

The CDR3 region has the DNA TGTGCCAGCAGCTTAACAGGGGGGAGTGGCGAGCAGTACTTC. This gives the protein CASSLTGGSGEQYF. The V call is TRBV7-3, the J call TRBJ2-7; possibly TRBD1 or TRBD2 for D (6 bases each). CDR1 is SGHTA, CDR2 FQGTGA, per germline. V shed 0 bases and J shed 6 bases, with 12 bases lying between them. This CDR3 contains 14 residues.

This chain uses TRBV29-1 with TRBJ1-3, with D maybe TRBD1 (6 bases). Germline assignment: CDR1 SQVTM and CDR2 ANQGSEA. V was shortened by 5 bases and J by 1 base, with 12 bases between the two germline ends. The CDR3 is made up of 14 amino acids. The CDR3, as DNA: TGCAGCGTTACGACAGGACAATCTGGAAACACCATATATTTT. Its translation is CSVTTGQSGNTIYF.

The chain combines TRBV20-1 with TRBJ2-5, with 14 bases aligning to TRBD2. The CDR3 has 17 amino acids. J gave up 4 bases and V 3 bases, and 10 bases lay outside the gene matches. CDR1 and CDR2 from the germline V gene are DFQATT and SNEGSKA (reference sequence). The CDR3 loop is CSASPTSGRALGETQYF. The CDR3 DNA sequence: TGCAGTGCTAGTCCGACTAGCGGGAGGGCATTGGGAGAGACCCAGTACTTC.

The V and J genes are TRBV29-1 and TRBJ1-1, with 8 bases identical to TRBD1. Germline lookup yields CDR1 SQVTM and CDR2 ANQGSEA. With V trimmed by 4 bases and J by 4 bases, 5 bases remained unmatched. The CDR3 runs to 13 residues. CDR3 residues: CSVGQGRGTEAFF. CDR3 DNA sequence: TGCAGCGTTGGACAGGGGAGAGGCACTGAAGCTTTCTTT.

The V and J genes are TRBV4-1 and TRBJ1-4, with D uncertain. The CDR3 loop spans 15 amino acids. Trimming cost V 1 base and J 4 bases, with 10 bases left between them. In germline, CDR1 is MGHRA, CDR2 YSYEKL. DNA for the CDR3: TGCGCCAGCAGCCAAGTCGGCCTTAATAATGAAAAACTGTTTTTT. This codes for CASSQVGLNNEKLFF.

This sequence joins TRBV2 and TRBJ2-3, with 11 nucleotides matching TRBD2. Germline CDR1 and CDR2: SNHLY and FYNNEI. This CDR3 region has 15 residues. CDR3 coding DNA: TGTGCTACCCGTAGCGGGGGGGCTCGCACAGATACGCAGTATTTT. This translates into CATRSGGARTDTQYF.

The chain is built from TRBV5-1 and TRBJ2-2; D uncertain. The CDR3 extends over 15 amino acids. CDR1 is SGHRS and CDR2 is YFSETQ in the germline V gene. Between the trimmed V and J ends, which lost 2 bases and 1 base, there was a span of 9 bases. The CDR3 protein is CASSLVPLNTGELFF. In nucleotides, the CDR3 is TGCGCCAGCAGCTTAGTTCCGTTGAACACCGGGGAGCTGTTTTTT.

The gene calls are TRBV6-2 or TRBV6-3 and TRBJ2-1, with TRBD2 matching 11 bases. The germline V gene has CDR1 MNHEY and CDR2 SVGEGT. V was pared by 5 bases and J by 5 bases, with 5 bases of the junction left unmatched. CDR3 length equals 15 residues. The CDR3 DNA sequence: TGTGCCAGCAGTAAACTAGCGGGGGTCGACAATGAGCAGTTCTTC. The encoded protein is CASSKLAGVDNEQFF.

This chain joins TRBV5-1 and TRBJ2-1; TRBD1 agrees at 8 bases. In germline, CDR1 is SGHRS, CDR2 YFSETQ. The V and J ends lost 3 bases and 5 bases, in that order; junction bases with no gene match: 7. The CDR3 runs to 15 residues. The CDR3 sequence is CASSSSRGRNNEQFF. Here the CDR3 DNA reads TGCGCCAGCAGCTCATCCAGGGGGCGAAACAATGAGCAGTTCTTC.

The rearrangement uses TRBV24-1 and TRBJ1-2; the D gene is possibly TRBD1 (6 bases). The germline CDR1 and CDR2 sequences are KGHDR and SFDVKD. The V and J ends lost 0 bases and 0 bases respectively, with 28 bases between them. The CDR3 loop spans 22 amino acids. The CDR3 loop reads CATSDLFSSGNAGTRPNYGYTF. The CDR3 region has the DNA TGTGCCACCAGTGATTTGTTTTCCTCTGGAAACGCCGGGACAAGGCCTAACTATGGCTACACCTTC.

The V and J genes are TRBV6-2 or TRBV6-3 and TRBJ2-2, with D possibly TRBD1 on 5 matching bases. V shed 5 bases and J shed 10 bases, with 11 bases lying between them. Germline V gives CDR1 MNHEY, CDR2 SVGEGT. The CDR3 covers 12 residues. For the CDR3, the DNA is TGTGCCAGCAGTCTTAGGGGCGAGGAGCTGTTTTTT. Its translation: CASSLRGEELFF.

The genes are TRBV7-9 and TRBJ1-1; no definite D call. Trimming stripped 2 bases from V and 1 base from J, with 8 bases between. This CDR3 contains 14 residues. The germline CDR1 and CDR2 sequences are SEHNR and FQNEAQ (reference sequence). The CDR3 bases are TGTGCCAGCAGCTTACAGGCCGGGAACACTGAAGCTTTCTTT. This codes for CASSLQAGNTEAFF.

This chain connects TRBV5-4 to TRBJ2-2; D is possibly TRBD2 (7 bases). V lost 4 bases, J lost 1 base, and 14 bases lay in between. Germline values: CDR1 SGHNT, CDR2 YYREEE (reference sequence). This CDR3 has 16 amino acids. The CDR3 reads CASSPVGGRNTGELFF. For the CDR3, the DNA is TGTGCCAGCAGCCCGGTCGGGGGGCGGAACACCGGGGAGCTGTTTTTT.

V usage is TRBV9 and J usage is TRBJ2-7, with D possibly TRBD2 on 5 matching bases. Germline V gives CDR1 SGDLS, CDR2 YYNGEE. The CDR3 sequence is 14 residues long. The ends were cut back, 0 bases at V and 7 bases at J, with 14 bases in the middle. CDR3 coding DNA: TGTGCCAGCAGCGTAGAGTGGGTAAGAGGGGAGCAGTACTTC. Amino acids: CASSVEWVRGEQYF.

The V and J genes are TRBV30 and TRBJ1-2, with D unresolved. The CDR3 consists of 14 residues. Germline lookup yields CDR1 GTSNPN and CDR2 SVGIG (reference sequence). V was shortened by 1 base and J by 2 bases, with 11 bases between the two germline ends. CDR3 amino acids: CAWSANAGNYGYTF. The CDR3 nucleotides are TGTGCCTGGAGTGCGAACGCGGGGAACTATGGCTACACCTTC.

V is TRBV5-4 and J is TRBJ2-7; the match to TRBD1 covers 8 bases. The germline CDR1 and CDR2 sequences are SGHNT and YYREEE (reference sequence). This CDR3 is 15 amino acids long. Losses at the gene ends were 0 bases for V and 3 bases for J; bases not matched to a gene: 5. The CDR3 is CASSLGAGGIYEQYF. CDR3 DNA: TGTGCCAGCAGCTTGGGAGCAGGGGGCATCTACGAGCAGTACTTC. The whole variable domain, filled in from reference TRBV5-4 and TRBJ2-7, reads ETGVTQSPTHLIKTRGQQVTLRCSSQSGHNTVSWYQQALGQGPQFIFQYYREEENGRGNFPPRFSGLQFPNYSSELNVNALELDDSALYLCASSLGAGGIYEQYFGPGTRLTVT.

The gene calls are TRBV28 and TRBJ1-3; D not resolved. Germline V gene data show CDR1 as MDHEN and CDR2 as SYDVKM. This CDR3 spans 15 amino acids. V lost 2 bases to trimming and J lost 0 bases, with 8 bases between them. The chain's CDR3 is CASSLQLFSGNTIYF. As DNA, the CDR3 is TGTGCCAGCAGTTTACAACTGTTCTCTGGAAACACCATATATTTT. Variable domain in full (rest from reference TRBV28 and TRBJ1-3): DVKVTQSSRYLVKRTGEKVFLECVQDMDHENMFWYRQDPGLGLRLIYFSYDVKMKEKGDIPEGYSVSREKKERFSLILESASTNQTSMYLCASSLQLFSGNTIYFGEGSWLTVV.

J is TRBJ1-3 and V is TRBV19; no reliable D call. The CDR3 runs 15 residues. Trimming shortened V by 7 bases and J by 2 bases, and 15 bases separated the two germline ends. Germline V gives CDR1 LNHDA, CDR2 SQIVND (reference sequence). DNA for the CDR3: TGTGCCAGTAACACCTTAGGAGAGACTGGAAACACCATATATTTT. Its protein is CASNTLGETGNTIYF.

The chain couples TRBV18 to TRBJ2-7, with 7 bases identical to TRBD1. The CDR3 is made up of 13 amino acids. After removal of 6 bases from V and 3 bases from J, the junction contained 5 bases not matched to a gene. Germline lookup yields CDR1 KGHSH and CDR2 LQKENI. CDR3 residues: CASSGTDSYEQYF. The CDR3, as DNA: TGTGCCAGCTCCGGGACAGATAGCTACGAGCAGTACTTC.